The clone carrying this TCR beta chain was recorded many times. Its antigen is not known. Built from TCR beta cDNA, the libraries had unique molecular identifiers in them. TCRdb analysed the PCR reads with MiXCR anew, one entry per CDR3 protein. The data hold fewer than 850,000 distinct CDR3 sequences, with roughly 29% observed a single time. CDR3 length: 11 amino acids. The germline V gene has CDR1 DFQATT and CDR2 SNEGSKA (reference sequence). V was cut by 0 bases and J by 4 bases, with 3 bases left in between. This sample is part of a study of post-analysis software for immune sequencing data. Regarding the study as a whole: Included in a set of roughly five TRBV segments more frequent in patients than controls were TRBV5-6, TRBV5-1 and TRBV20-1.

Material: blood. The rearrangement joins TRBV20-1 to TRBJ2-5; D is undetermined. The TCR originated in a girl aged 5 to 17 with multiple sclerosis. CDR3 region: CSARDTETQYF. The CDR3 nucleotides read TGCAGTGCTAGAGATACAGAGACCCAGTACTTC.